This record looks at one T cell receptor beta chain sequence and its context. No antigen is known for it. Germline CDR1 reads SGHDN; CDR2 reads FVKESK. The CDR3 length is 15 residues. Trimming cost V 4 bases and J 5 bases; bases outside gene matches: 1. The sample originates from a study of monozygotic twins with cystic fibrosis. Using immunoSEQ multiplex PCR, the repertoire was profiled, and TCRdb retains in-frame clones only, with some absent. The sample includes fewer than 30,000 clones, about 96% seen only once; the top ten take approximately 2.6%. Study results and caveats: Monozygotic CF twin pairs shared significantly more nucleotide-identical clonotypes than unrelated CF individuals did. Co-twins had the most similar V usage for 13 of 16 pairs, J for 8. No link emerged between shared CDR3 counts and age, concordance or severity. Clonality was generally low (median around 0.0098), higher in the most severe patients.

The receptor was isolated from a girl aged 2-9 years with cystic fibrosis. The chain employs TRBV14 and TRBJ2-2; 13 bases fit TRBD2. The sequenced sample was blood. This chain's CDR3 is CASSRTSGSTGELFF. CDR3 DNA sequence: TGTGCCAGCAGCCGGACTAGCGGGAGTACCGGGGAGCTGTTTTTT.